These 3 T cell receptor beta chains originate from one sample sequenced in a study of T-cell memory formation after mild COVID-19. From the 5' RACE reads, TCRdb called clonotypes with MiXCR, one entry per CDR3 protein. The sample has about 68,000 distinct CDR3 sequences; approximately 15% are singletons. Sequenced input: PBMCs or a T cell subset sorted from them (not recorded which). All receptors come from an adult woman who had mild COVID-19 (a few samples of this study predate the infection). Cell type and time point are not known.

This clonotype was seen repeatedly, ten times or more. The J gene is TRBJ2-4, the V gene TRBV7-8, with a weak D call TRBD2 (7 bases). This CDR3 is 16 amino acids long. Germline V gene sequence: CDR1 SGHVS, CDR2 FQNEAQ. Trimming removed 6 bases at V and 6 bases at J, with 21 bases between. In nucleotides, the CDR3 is TGTGCCAGCAGTAAAAGCCGGGGGGCTCCCTTAAACATTCAGTACTTC. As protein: CASSKSRGAPLNIQYF.

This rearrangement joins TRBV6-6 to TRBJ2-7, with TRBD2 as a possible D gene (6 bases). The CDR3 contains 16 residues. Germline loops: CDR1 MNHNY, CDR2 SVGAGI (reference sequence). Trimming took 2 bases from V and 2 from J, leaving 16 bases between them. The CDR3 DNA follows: TGTGCCAGCAGTTACGATGGGGACTCGAGCCCCTACGAGCAGTACTTC. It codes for CASSYDGDSSPYEQYF.

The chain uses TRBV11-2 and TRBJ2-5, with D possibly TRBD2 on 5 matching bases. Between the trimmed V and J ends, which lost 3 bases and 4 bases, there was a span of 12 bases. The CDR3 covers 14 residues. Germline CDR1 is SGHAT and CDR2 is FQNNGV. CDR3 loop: CASSFFTGSETQYF. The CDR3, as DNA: TGTGCCAGCAGCTTTTTCACGGGGTCAGAGACCCAGTACTTC.